These 18 T cell receptor beta chains were all obtained from the same sample, sequenced in a study of T-cell reconstitution after alpha-beta-depleted transplantation in children. Preparing the TCRbeta library involved the use of unique molecular identifiers. Via MiXCR, TCRdb re-called the PCR reads, giving one row per CDR3 protein. The sample shows about 980,000 distinct CDR3 sequences, less than 30% of them seen only once. This specimen was PBMCs, mostly from graft donor cells, taken 360 days after TCRalphabeta/CD19-depleted stem cell transplant. The receptors derive from a boy in the first two years of life who had a stem cell transplant for SCID, so the T cells may come from the graft donor.

The rearrangement joins TRBV20-1 to TRBJ1-1, with D tentatively TRBD1 (5 bases). The ends were cut back, 6 bases at V and 0 bases at J, with 17 bases in the middle. The CDR3 contains 15 residues. Germline loops: CDR1 DFQATT, CDR2 SNEGSKA (reference sequence). CDR3 sequence (DNA): TGCAGTGCCAACCGGGACCCTTGGTTGAACACTGAAGCTTTCTTT. This gives the protein CSANRDPWLNTEAFF.

The V and J genes are TRBV29-1 and TRBJ2-7; weak D call: TRBD1 (5 bases). V shed 3 bases and J shed 0 bases, with 12 bases lying between them. This CDR3 spans 14 amino acids. Germline V gene lookup returns CDR1 SQVTM and CDR2 ANQGSEA. As DNA, the CDR3 is TGCAGCGTTGAGGGGTGGGGCGCCTCCTACGAGCAGTACTTC. This translates into CSVEGWGASYEQYF.

This clonotype occurred a few times. The chain uses TRBV11-2 and TRBJ2-3; D may be TRBD2 (6 bases). The CDR3 has 13 residues. The V and J ends lost 0 bases and 8 bases respectively, with 9 bases between them. Germline V CDR1 and CDR2: SGHAT, FQNNGV. The CDR3 reads CASSLETRGTQYF. The DNA for the CDR3 is TGTGCCAGCAGCTTAGAGACGCGGGGTACGCAGTATTTT. The entire variable domain, with the rest obtained from reference TRBV11-2 and TRBJ2-3, is as follows: EAGVAQSPRYKIIEKRQSVAFWCNPISGHATLYWYQQILGQGPKLLIQFQNNGVVDDSQLPKDRFSAERLKGVDSTLKIQPAKLEDSAVYLCASSLETRGTQYFGPGTRLTVL.

Turning to this clonotype: A read error may be the cause here, since a much bigger clone is one base away. As DNA, the CDR3 is TGTGCCAGCAGTTTTGCGGGGCTCAATGAGCAGTTCTTC. The encoded protein is CASSFAGLNEQFF. V usage is TRBV12-3 or TRBV12-4 and J usage is TRBJ2-1; tentative D call: TRBD2 (6 bases). The CDR3 loop spans 13 amino acids. Between the trimmed V and J ends, which lost 3 bases and 6 bases, there was a span of 9 bases.

This clonotype was found a few times. V usage is TRBV20-1 and J usage is TRBJ1-2; TRBD1 aligns across 9 bases. The CDR3 has 12 residues. Germline-derived CDR1 and CDR2 are DFQATT and SNEGSKA (reference sequence). The V gene end was trimmed by 6 bases and the J gene end by 5 bases; junction bases not matched to a gene: 4. The CDR3 DNA sequence: TGCAGTGCCTCTGGGACAGGGTATGGCTACACCTTC. Translation gives CSASGTGYGYTF.

The rearrangement links TRBV4-3 to TRBJ2-7; 7 nucleotides match TRBD1. There are 13 residues in the CDR3. Trimming removed 2 bases from V and 5 bases from J; junction bases left unmatched: 3. Germline assignment: CDR1 LGHNA and CDR2 YSLEER. CDR3 in amino acids: CASSQHTGDEQYF. The CDR3 DNA is TGCGCCAGCAGCCAACACACAGGGGACGAGCAGTACTTC.

The chain joins TRBV7-9 to TRBJ2-3; D gene uncertain. Trimming stripped 3 bases from V and 4 bases from J, with 11 bases between. Per germline, CDR1 SEHNR and CDR2 FQNEAQ (reference sequence). The CDR3 spans 14 residues. The CDR3 bases are TGTGCCAGCAGCTTCGACATCATGTCAGATACGCAGTATTTT. It translates to CASSFDIMSDTQYF.

This chain uses TRBV6-1 with TRBJ2-1; 11 nucleotides align to TRBD1. CDR1 is MNHNS and CDR2 is SASEGT in the germline V gene. V shed 9 bases and J 4 bases; nucleotides not matched to a gene: 8. This CDR3 is built from 15 residues. CDR3 sequence reads: CASSKDRGPYNEQFF. CDR3 DNA: TGTGCCAGTTCTAAGGACAGGGGGCCGTACAATGAGCAGTTCTTC.

The rearrangement links TRBV6-6 to TRBJ1-5; D unresolved. CDR1 is MNHNY, CDR2 SVGAGI, per germline (reference sequence). The ends were cut back, 4 bases at V and 5 bases at J, with 9 bases in the middle. CDR3 length: 13 amino acids. The CDR3 nucleotides read TGTGCCAGCAGTTCGTTTCTTGATCAGCCCCAGCATTTT. This gives the protein CASSSFLDQPQHF.

In DNA, the CDR3 is TGTGCCAGCAGTCCGGGACTAAGGACCTCCGAGCAGTACTTC. This translates into CASSPGLRTSEQYF. The V call is TRBV28, the J call TRBJ2-7; 7 bases map to TRBD2. The CDR3 spans 14 residues. J was trimmed by 6 bases and V by 5 bases; bases with no gene match: 10. From germline, CDR1 is MDHEN and CDR2 SYDVKM.

As for this clonotype: It may be a read error: a sequence one base away is much more abundant. Lacking the conserved final phenylalanine or tryptophan, this CDR3 likely reflects a read error. The chain links TRBV7-2 to TRBJ1-4; D is perhaps TRBD1 (5 bases). The V end was cut by 5 bases, the J end by 7 bases, with 11 bases between. In germline, CDR1 is SGHTA, CDR2 FQGNSA. The CDR3 extends over 13 amino acids. The CDR3 region is CASSRETVEKLFY. The CDR3 coding sequence is TGTGCCAGCAGCCGAGAGACAGTTGAAAAACTGTTTTAT.

The chain employs TRBV10-3 and TRBJ2-3; 7 positions match TRBD1. The CDR3 runs to 14 residues. The V segment lost 5 bases and the J segment 1 base; nucleotides outside the gene matches: 3. Germline loops: CDR1 ENHRY, CDR2 SYGVKD. As DNA, the CDR3 is TGTGCCATCAGTTCGACAGGGCGCACAGATACGCAGTATTTT. This gives the protein CAISSTGRTDTQYF.

There are a few counts of this clonotype. The chain is built from TRBV29-1 and TRBJ2-3; D remains ambiguous. V lost 0 bases and J lost 6, with 10 bases in between. The germline CDR1 and CDR2 sequences are SQVTM and ANQGSEA. The CDR3 contains 13 residues. CDR3 DNA: TGCAGCGTTGAAGAGTCCCCCCGGGATACGCAGTATTTT. Translated, it gives CSVEESPRDTQYF.

The DNA of the CDR3 is TGTGCCAGCAGCCAGCCGGGACTAGCGGGGGGAGTAGGTACGCAGTATTTT. It encodes CASSQPGLAGGVGTQYF. The chain links TRBV3-1 to TRBJ2-3, with TRBD2 identical over 15 bases. In germline, CDR1 is LGHDT, CDR2 YNNKEL (reference sequence). This CDR3 comprises 17 residues. The junction had 9 bases not matched to a gene; V was cut back by 3 bases and J by 8 bases.

This clonotype was observed a handful of times. The CDR3 sequence is CASSPSSDSYEQYF. The DNA of the CDR3 is TGTGCCAGCTCACCGTCGTCGGACTCCTACGAGCAGTACTTC. This rearrangement joins TRBV18 to TRBJ2-7; D remains ambiguous. Deletions cut 3 bases from V and 0 bases from J, with 9 bases between. Germline CDR1 is KGHSH and CDR2 is LQKENI. CDR3 length: 14 amino acids.

This clonotype was seen more than once but under ten times. V and J are TRBV10-3 and TRBJ2-1, with 10 bases that match TRBD1. Germline V lookup: CDR1 ENHRY, CDR2 SYGVKD. V was clipped by 3 bases and J by 6 bases; unmatched bases: 5. CDR3 length: 15 residues. CDR3 bases: TGTGCCATCAGTGAAATCGGGACAGGGGCCAATGAGCAGTTCTTC. Amino acid sequence: CAISEIGTGANEQFF.

This clonotype was detected only a few times. V and J are TRBV27 and TRBJ2-1, with a weak D call TRBD2 (6 bases). CDR3 length: 15 amino acids. The germline CDR1 and CDR2 sequences are MNHEY and SMNVEV (reference sequence). The ends were cut back, 3 bases at V and 4 bases at J, with 13 bases in the middle. In DNA, the CDR3 is TGTGCCAGCAGTTTTCGCGGGGTTGTGTACAATGAGCAGTTCTTC. Translation: CASSFRGVVYNEQFF.

This clonotype has only a few counts. This rearrangement joins TRBV10-2 to TRBJ2-1; D remains unclear. Looked up from germline, CDR1 is WSHSY and CDR2 is SAAADI. The CDR3 length is 12 residues. The ends were cut back, 4 bases at V and 2 bases at J, with 3 bases in the middle. As DNA, the CDR3 is TGCGCCAGCAGTGCTACCTACAATGAGCAGTTCTTC. As protein: CASSATYNEQFF.